This T cell receptor (beta chain) was recorded in a study of glioma-infiltrating T cells after dendritic cell vaccination. Study-level information: Patients received three intradermal dendritic cell vaccine injections at biweekly intervals. Points from the study as a whole: Higher TCR clonality did not directly relate to longer survival. Higher pretreatment TIL content predicted longer progression-free time and survival.

The time point: after dendritic cell vaccination, including at tumor progression/relapse. With 4 bases clipped from V and 6 bases from J, the junction kept 20 bases outside the gene matches. CDR3 length: 18 residues. CDR1 is SNHLY and CDR2 is FYNNEI in the germline V gene. In the case of this clone: What it binds is unknown.

The PCR used 60 V beta and 13 J beta primers. TCRdb's copy holds only in-frame clones and misses some; the assay was immunoSEQ multiplex PCR. The sample includes roughly 50,000 clones, around 91% seen only once; the top ten take about 5%. The receptor was isolated from a human donor with glioblastoma. The sample here was blood, taken after dendritic cell vaccination. The rearrangement uses TRBV2 and TRBJ2-7; 8 bases match TRBD2. As DNA, the CDR3 is TGTGCCAGCAGTGTCCGGCTAGCGGGTACCCTCCCCAGCGGCGAGCAGTACTTC. Amino acids: CASSVRLAGTLPSGEQYF.